This T cell receptor (beta chain) was found in a study of follicular helper T cells after annual influenza vaccination. As for the study in general: For some subjects, blood spans the 2013-2014, 2014-2015 and 2015-2016 annual vaccinations. Points from the study as a whole: Day 7 ICOS+CD38+ clones were most often found later in ICOS-CD38- cTfh cells.

This CDR3 is built from 15 residues. CDR1 and CDR2 from the germline V gene are LNHDA and SQIVND (reference sequence). Trimming took 7 bases from V and 1 from J, leaving 13 bases between them. Described time point: 2013-2014 season, 7 days after vaccination. Generated by immunoSEQ multiplex PCR, the TCRdb table keeps only in-frame clones and is missing some. The sample lists 720 or so clones; about two thirds were seen once. To note about this clone: Its antigen is unknown.

The clonotype originates from an adult who received the influenza vaccine. The chain uses TRBV19 and TRBJ2-2; weak D call: TRBD1 (6 bases). The specimen was CXCR5+ CD38+ circulating T follicular helper cells from blood, collected 7 days after influenza vaccination. The subset is: circulating Tfh, non-naive CD4+CXCR5+PD-1+ (ICOS+CD38+ or ICOS-CD38-). The CDR3 region is CASTPGQRNTGELFF. The CDR3 nucleotides read TGTGCCAGTACTCCGGGACAAAGGAACACCGGGGAGCTGTTTTTT.